One sample yielded the 5 T cell receptor beta chains listed below, sequenced in a study of T cells in tuberculosis. Some clones are missing from TCRdb's copy, which holds only in-frame ones; the method was immunoSEQ multiplex PCR. The table records 20,000 to 25,000 clones, approximately 97% of them present only once. Sequenced: PBMCs. Receptors originate from a donor aged 10 to 29 with latent tuberculosis or without tuberculosis infection.

This chain connects TRBV6-1 to TRBJ1-2; the match to TRBD1 covers 12 bases. Germline trimming cut 6 bases from V and 2 bases from J; bases unmatched to any gene: 1. This CDR3 is 14 amino acids long. Germline lookup yields CDR1 MNHNS and CDR2 SASEGT. This chain's CDR3 is CASRGTGGNYGYTF. The CDR3 DNA reads TGTGCCAGCAGAGGGACAGGGGGCAACTATGGCTACACCTTC.

The chain combines TRBV5-1 with TRBJ1-4; D remains ambiguous. Looked up from germline, CDR1 is SGHRS and CDR2 is YFSETQ. This CDR3 region has 13 residues. Trimming removed 4 bases at V and 0 bases at J, with 4 bases between. The chain's CDR3 is CASSPATNEKLFF. CDR3 DNA: TGCGCCAGCAGCCCTGCAACTAATGAAAAACTGTTTTTT. Based on the CDR3 plus reference TRBV5-1 and TRBJ1-4, the full variable domain is KAGVTQTPRYLIKTRGQQVTLSCSPISGHRSVSWYQQTPGQGLQFLFEYFSETQRNKGNFPGRFSGRQFSNSRSEMNVSTLELGDSALYLCASSPATNEKLFFGSGTQLSVL.

The V and J genes are TRBV5-1 and TRBJ1-2; 9 positions agree with TRBD1. The CDR3 sequence is 14 residues long. Germline CDR1 reads SGHRS; CDR2 reads YFSETQ. Germline trimming cut 8 bases from V and 6 bases from J; bases unmatched to any gene: 11. The CDR3 sequence is CASSRDRAYDGYTF. CDR3 coding DNA: TGCGCCAGTTCTCGGGACAGGGCGTACGATGGCTACACCTTC.

The J gene is TRBJ1-4, the V gene TRBV6-1; the D is unclear. V dropped 5 bases and J dropped 10 bases, with 17 bases sitting between them. CDR3 length: 14 residues. Germline CDR1 MNHNS, CDR2 SASEGT. This CDR3 is CASSSDGKSGKLFF. The CDR3, as DNA: TGTGCCAGCAGTTCAGACGGGAAAAGCGGAAAACTGTTTTTT.

The chain recombines TRBV7-2 with TRBJ1-1; D unresolved. V shed 3 bases and J shed 1 base, with 9 bases lying between them. CDR3 size: 14 residues. Germline CDR1 is SGHTA and CDR2 is FQGNSA. The CDR3 reads CASSFSNTNTEAFF. The CDR3, as DNA: TGTGCCAGCAGCTTTTCTAATACGAACACTGAAGCTTTCTTT.